This entry lists 18 T cell receptor beta chains sequenced from one sample in a study of blood T cell repertoires in COVID-19. Some clones are missing from TCRdb's copy, which holds only in-frame ones; the method was immunoSEQ multiplex PCR. This table has some 170,000 clones, 87% appearing once. The specimen sequenced was peripheral blood. These receptors were collected from a woman aged 45-59 years with acute or convalescent COVID-19.

The genes are TRBV4-1 and TRBJ1-5; possible D gene TRBD1, 6 bases. Trimming removed 3 bases at V and 2 bases at J, with 26 bases between. From germline, CDR1 is MGHRA and CDR2 YSYEKL. This CDR3 contains 20 residues. The CDR3 protein is CASSQGVPGRGDGGNQPQHF. The DNA of the CDR3 is TGCGCCAGCAGCCAGGGGGTTCCAGGCAGGGGAGATGGTGGCAATCAGCCCCAGCATTTT.

The DNA for the CDR3 is TGTGCCACCCTCAGGGGGCATGCCTATGGCTACACCTTC. Translation: CATLRGHAYGYTF. This chain joins TRBV19 and TRBJ1-2; 8 positions agree with TRBD1. The CDR3 consists of 13 residues. The trim removed 10 bases at V and 4 bases at J, leaving 8 bases unmatched. Germline V CDR1 and CDR2: LNHDA, SQIVND (reference sequence).

This clone has a handful of counts. The rearrangement joins TRBV11-3 to TRBJ1-1; possibly TRBD1 for D (5 bases). The V and J ends lost 6 bases and 5 bases respectively, with 16 bases between them. The CDR3 has 14 residues. The germline CDR1 and CDR2 sequences are SGHNT and YENEEA. In DNA form, the CDR3 reads TGTGCCAGCAGTTTCGGGACTGGGGGGACTGAAGCTTTCTTT. This encodes CASSFGTGGTEAFF.

The J gene is TRBJ2-5, the V gene TRBV20-1; 9 bases line up with TRBD1. V shed 3 bases and J 4 bases; nucleotides not matched to a gene: 6. This CDR3 has 14 residues. Germline values: CDR1 DFQATT, CDR2 SNEGSKA (reference sequence). CDR3 sequence reads: CSASSLDRGETQYF. CDR3 nucleotides: TGCAGTGCTAGTTCCTTGGACAGGGGAGAGACCCAGTACTTC.

This chain uses TRBV15 with TRBJ2-7; possibly TRBD2 for D (6 bases). Trimming took off 0 bases at V and 6 bases at J, with 15 bases between the two ends. Germline values: CDR1 LNHNV, CDR2 YYDKDF (reference sequence). The CDR3 spans 15 residues. CDR3 coding DNA: TGTGCCACCAGCAGAGATCAAACGGCGGGGACCGAGCAGTACTTC. Residues: CATSRDQTAGTEQYF.

CDR3 sequence (DNA): TGTGCCAGCAGTTACCTCAGGGCTTATAGCAATCAGCCCCAGCATTTT. This sequence encodes CASSYLRAYSNQPQHF. The rearrangement joins TRBV6-2 or TRBV6-3 to TRBJ1-5; weak D call: TRBD1 (5 bases). Germline assignment: CDR1 MNHEY and CDR2 SVGEGT. Trimming removed 2 bases from V and 0 bases from J, with 11 bases in between. The CDR3 contains 16 residues.

The rearrangement joins TRBV3-1 (or the pseudogene TRBV3-2) to TRBJ2-5, with D possibly being TRBD1 (5 bases). Germline CDR1 LGHDT, CDR2 YNNKEL (reference sequence). The CDR3 is 16 amino acids. The V and J ends lost 0 bases and 5 bases respectively, with 16 bases between them. The CDR3 DNA sequence: TGTGCCAGCAGCCAAGATGCAAGGCAGGGTCGGGAGACCCAGTACTTC. This codes for CASSQDARQGRETQYF.

The chain is built from TRBV9 and TRBJ1-2; D call uncertain. With 0 bases removed from V and 1 base from J, the gap between germline ends came to 10 bases. There are 15 residues in the CDR3. The germline V gene has CDR1 SGDLS and CDR2 YYNGEE. CDR3 in amino acids: CASSVGAAFNYGYTF. The CDR3 DNA is TGTGCCAGCAGCGTAGGGGCCGCCTTTAACTATGGCTACACCTTC.

The chain links TRBV30 to TRBJ1-6; D remains unclear. This CDR3 has 15 residues. The germline gives CDR1 GTSNPN, CDR2 SVGIG (reference sequence). Trimming took off 2 bases at V and 1 base at J, with 9 bases between the two ends. The DNA of the CDR3 is TGTGCCTGGAGTCCCCGGGGATCCTATAATTCACCCCTCCACTTT. It encodes CAWSPRGSYNSPLHF.

For this clone: Compared with germline, one end of the junction differs, possibly owing to a read error. V usage is TRBV24-1 and J usage is TRBJ1-1; D is perhaps TRBD1 (5 bases). The V gene's germline CDR1 is KGHDR and CDR2 SFDVKD. The length of the CDR3 is 11 residues. The CDR3 loop reads CATSDRLSTVF. CDR3 coding DNA: TGTGCCACCAGTGACCGTCTTTCGACAGTTTTT.

The rearrangement joins TRBV6-2 or TRBV6-3 to TRBJ2-5; possibly TRBD2 for D (6 bases). The CDR3 runs 15 residues. Trimming left V 4 bases short and J 5 bases short, with 17 bases between. Per the germline V gene, CDR1 is MNHEY and CDR2 is SVGEGT. For the CDR3, the DNA is TGTGCCAGCAGTTCTGACGGAGGGTTGGTGGAGACCCAGTACTTC. Translated, it gives CASSSDGGLVETQYF.

V is TRBV19 and J is TRBJ1-2; TRBD1 agrees at 8 bases. The CDR3 contains 12 residues. V shed 5 bases, J shed 5 bases, and the junction held 1 base outside the gene matches. Germline assignment: CDR1 LNHDA and CDR2 SQIVND (reference sequence). CDR3 in amino acids: CASSRQGYGYTF. The CDR3, as DNA: TGTGCCAGTAGTCGACAGGGGTATGGCTACACCTTC. The full variable domain, rest sourced from reference TRBV19 and TRBJ1-2, is DGGITQSPKYLFRKEGQNVTLSCEQNLNHDAMYWYRQDPGQGLRLIYYSQIVNDFQKGDIAEGYSVSREKKESFPLTVTSAQKNPTAFYLCASSRQGYGYTFGSGTRLTVV.

This clone was found once. This chain joins TRBV15 and TRBJ2-1; 10 bases map to TRBD1. This CDR3 has 18 residues. Unmatched junction bases numbered 7, after V lost 2 bases and J lost 0 bases. Germline assignment: CDR1 LNHNV and CDR2 YYDKDF (reference sequence). The CDR3 nucleotides are TGTGCCACCAGCAGATCCGGGACAGGGGTTAGCTCCTACAATGAGCAGTTCTTC. Its protein is CATSRSGTGVSSYNEQFF.

A few counts support this clone. J is TRBJ1-1 and V is TRBV7-2; D gene uncertain. V lost 5 bases, J lost 3 bases, and 10 bases lay in between. The CDR3 has 13 amino acids. The germline CDR1 and CDR2 sequences are SGHTA and FQGNSA. CDR3 region: CASSVGRDTEAFF. DNA for the CDR3: TGTGCCAGCAGCGTCGGGCGGGACACTGAAGCTTTCTTT. The full variable domain, its missing parts supplied by reference TRBV7-2 and TRBJ1-1, is GAGVSQSPSNKVTEKGKDVELRCDPISGHTALYWYRQSLGQGLEFLIYFQGNSAPDKSGLPSDRFSAERTGGSVSTLTIQRTQQEDSAVYLCASSVGRDTEAFFGQGTRLTVV.

J is TRBJ1-3 and V is TRBV2; D call uncertain. This CDR3 is built from 13 residues. Germline CDR1 and CDR2: SNHLY and FYNNEI. Trimming pared 6 bases from V and 1 base from J, leaving 7 bases between. The CDR3 loop is CASSRGSGNTIYF. The CDR3 DNA follows: TGTGCCAGCAGCCGGGGATCTGGAAACACCATATATTTT.

The chain links TRBV6-5 to TRBJ1-1, with 8 bases lining up with TRBD1. The V segment lost 7 bases and the J segment 4 bases; nucleotides outside the gene matches: 11. Germline V gene sequence: CDR1 MNHEY, CDR2 SVGAGI. This CDR3 has 15 amino acids. Here the CDR3 DNA reads TGTGCCAGCATTAGCCCCAGGGGGCTGGGCACTGAAGCTTTCTTT. Translation: CASISPRGLGTEAFF.

This rearrangement joins TRBV10-3 to TRBJ1-2, with TRBD1 identical over 7 bases. V dropped 4 bases and J dropped 5; count of bases not matched to a gene: 10. Germline V gene data show CDR1 as ENHRY and CDR2 as SYGVKD. The CDR3 runs 15 residues. The CDR3 sequence: CAISGQGDVGYGYTF. The CDR3 nucleotides read TGTGCCATCAGTGGCCAGGGGGATGTAGGTTATGGCTACACCTTC.

This clone was observed a single time. As DNA, the CDR3 is TGTGCCAGCAGCCTAGACACACTGAACACTGAAGCTTTCTTT. This encodes CASSLDTLNTEAFF. The genes are TRBV7-8 and TRBJ1-1; D gene uncertain. Germline V gene lookup returns CDR1 SGHVS and CDR2 FQNEAQ. The CDR3 contains 14 residues. V dropped 5 bases and J dropped 0 bases, with 10 bases sitting between them.